The text below deals with one T cell receptor (beta chain). This specimen belongs to a study of glioma-infiltrating T cells after dendritic cell vaccination. The V segment lost 0 bases and the J segment 9 bases; nucleotides outside the gene matches: 8. CDR3 length equals 14 residues. CDR1 is LGHNA and CDR2 is YNFKEQ in the germline V gene. TCRdb keeps only in-frame clones here, not all; method: immunoSEQ multiplex PCR. The repertoire holds over 55,000 clones, with under 90% as singletons. Sequenced here: blood, sampled before dendritic cell vaccination. The sequence came from a human donor with glioblastoma. This sequence joins TRBV4-2 and TRBJ2-7; TRBD1 matches at 7 bases. This chain's CDR3 is CASSQDDRVSPQYF. CDR3 in DNA: TGTGCCAGCAGCCAAGATGACAGGGTATCACCGCAGTACTTC.